Listed here are 26 T cell receptor beta chains from one sample, sequenced in a study of blood T cells in healthy people across ages. Through a sample-barcoded 5' primer and a J-beta primer mix, a second PCR was run for 7 to 11 cycles. TCRdb itself ran the 5' RACE reads through MiXCR, one entry per CDR3 protein. The sample lists some 1.6 million distinct CDR3 sequences; about 31% were seen once. The specimen was blood. These receptors all come from a woman younger than 45 in good health.

The chain uses TRBV20-1 and TRBJ2-3; either TRBD1 or TRBD2 may supply D (5 bases each). V was shortened by 5 bases and J by 1 base, with 13 bases between the two germline ends. Germline V gene lookup returns CDR1 DFQATT and CDR2 SNEGSKA (reference sequence). CDR3 length: 14 residues. DNA for the CDR3: TGCAGTGCTCCTACCGGGACCGGCACAGATACGCAGTATTTT. It is translated as CSAPTGTGTDTQYF.

Concerning this clonotype itself: At one of its ends the junction is not consistent with the germline gene, which may arise from a read error. The V call is TRBV29-1, the J call TRBJ2-5; the D gene is possibly TRBD2 (5 bases). The CDR3 runs to 15 residues. Looked up from germline, CDR1 is SQVTM and CDR2 is ANQGSEA. The DNA for the CDR3 is TGCAGCGTTGACGGACTCCTACCTGCCCAAGAGTCCCAGTACTTC. This sequence encodes CSVDGLLPAQESQYF. Supplemented by reference TRBV29-1 and TRBJ2-5, the full variable domain reads SAVISQKPSRDICQRGTSLTIQCQVDSQVTMMFWYRQQPGQSLTLIATANQGSEATYESGFVIDKFPISRPNLTFSTLTVSNMSPEDSSIYLCSVDGLLPAQESQYFGPGTRLLVL.

V usage is TRBV7-9 and J usage is TRBJ2-7, with D tentatively TRBD1 or TRBD2 (5 bases each). The V gene lost 4 bases and the J gene lost 3 bases, with 19 bases spanning the gap. The CDR3 loop spans 16 amino acids. Germline-derived CDR1 and CDR2 are SEHNR and FQNEAQ (reference sequence). The CDR3 protein is CASSSAGREKFYEQYF. Here the CDR3 DNA reads TGTGCCAGCAGCTCTGCCGGCAGGGAGAAATTCTACGAGCAGTACTTC.

This sequence joins TRBV5-6 and TRBJ2-5; maybe TRBD1 (5 bases). The CDR3 consists of 15 residues. Germline V gives CDR1 SGHDT, CDR2 YYEEEE. Trimming left V 4 bases short and J 11 bases short, with 24 bases between. Here the CDR3 DNA reads TGTGCCAGCAGCCCAGCCACCTTCATGGACAATGAGCAGTACTTC. Its translation is CASSPATFMDNEQYF.

On this clonotype itself: An end of the junction does not agree with germline; a read error may underlie this. This chain uses TRBV20-1 with TRBJ2-3, with 7 bases fitting TRBD2. The CDR3 totals 14 residues. Looked up from germline, CDR1 is DFQATT and CDR2 is SNEGSKA (reference sequence). The CDR3 DNA follows: TGCGGTGCTAGAGTACGACTAGCTCCAGATACGCAGTATTTT. Protein sequence: CGARVRLAPDTQYF.

The sample holds many counts of this clonotype. V and J are TRBV6-1 and TRBJ1-2; D gene ambiguous. V was pared by 0 bases and J by 6 bases, with 14 bases between. This CDR3 has 15 residues. The germline V gene has CDR1 MNHNS and CDR2 SASEGT. CDR3 sequence reads: CASSEALTTPDGYTF. CDR3 in DNA: TGTGCCAGCAGTGAAGCGCTAACCACACCCGATGGCTACACCTTC.

At least ten counts were recorded for this clonotype. A much larger clonotype is one base distant, so this may be a read error. The chain recombines TRBV29-1 with TRBJ2-1, with a weak D call TRBD1 (7 bases). CDR3 size: 13 residues. Per the germline V gene, CDR1 is SQVTM and CDR2 is ANQGSEA. The germline V and J ends were trimmed by 3 bases and 6 bases, with 12 bases remaining between them. CDR3 region: CSVDRGARNEQFF. The CDR3, as DNA: TGCAGCGTTGACAGGGGGGCCCGCAATGAGCAGTTCTTC.

This clonotype has only a few counts. The chain joins TRBV12-3 or TRBV12-4 to TRBJ2-3; D is unresolved. CDR3 length equals 12 residues. V lost 7 bases and J lost 4, with 9 bases in between. In nucleotides, the CDR3 is TGTGCCAGCACCCATGGATCAGATACGCAGTATTTT. Its translation: CASTHGSDTQYF.

In its sample, this clonotype was seen a few times. This sequence joins TRBV2 and TRBJ2-3, with D perhaps TRBD2 (7 bases). The CDR3 consists of 13 residues. The germline V and J ends were trimmed by 5 bases and 6 bases, with 12 bases remaining between them. CDR1 and CDR2 from the germline V gene are SNHLY and FYNNEI. In DNA form, the CDR3 reads TGTGCCAGCAGTAGGGGGGGCGTGGATACGCAGTATTTT. Its protein is CASSRGGVDTQYF.

The chain links TRBV27 to TRBJ2-5, with D perhaps TRBD2 (6 bases). The germline CDR1 and CDR2 sequences are MNHEY and SMNVEV (reference sequence). CDR3 length equals 13 residues. The V gene lost 5 bases and the J gene lost 12 bases, with 19 bases spanning the gap. The CDR3 DNA reads TGTGCCAGCAGTCTCCGAGCGGGCAGGGTGAAGTACTTC. This encodes CASSLRAGRVKYF.

The V gene is TRBV6-6, the J gene TRBJ2-2, with D possibly TRBD2 on 5 matching bases. The CDR3 is 13 residues long. Germline-derived CDR1 and CDR2 are MNHNY and SVGAGI (reference sequence). Deletions cut 6 bases from V and 5 bases from J, with 10 bases between. The CDR3: CASRTKGTGELFF. CDR3 bases: TGTGCCAGCAGGACTAAGGGTACCGGGGAGCTGTTTTTT.

This clonotype was observed a handful of times. This chain links TRBV6-1 with TRBJ2-3; unclear D gene. This CDR3 is 15 amino acids long. Germline lookup yields CDR1 MNHNS and CDR2 SASEGT. Trimming left V 6 bases short and J 1 base short, with 14 bases between. CDR3 protein: CASSLLLGGTDTQYF. The CDR3 DNA sequence: TGTGCCAGCAGCCTCCTGCTTGGAGGCACAGATACGCAGTATTTT.

This clonotype was observed a handful of times. The gene calls are TRBV6-5 and TRBJ2-1; 7 bases map to TRBD2. V lost 7 bases and J lost 5; bases outside the gene matches: 11. Per the germline V gene, CDR1 is MNHEY and CDR2 is SVGAGI. CDR3 size: 15 residues. CDR3 sequence reads: CASTPGLPFNNEQFF. DNA for the CDR3: TGTGCCAGCACCCCGGGACTACCTTTTAACAATGAGCAGTTCTTC.

The chain carries TRBV9 and TRBJ2-2, with D perhaps TRBD1 or TRBD2 (5 bases each). The length of the CDR3 is 15 residues. Trimming shortened V by 3 bases and J by 4 bases, and 13 bases separated the two germline ends. CDR1 and CDR2 from the germline V gene are SGDLS and YYNGEE. The CDR3 coding sequence is TGTGCCAGCAGCGCGAGTGGGGGAATCACCGGGGAGCTGTTTTTT. Amino acids: CASSASGGITGELFF.

Comment on this clonotype: Given a much more abundant clone one base away, this may be a read error. The chain combines TRBV29-1 with TRBJ1-2; 7 nucleotides align to TRBD1. The CDR3 is 12 amino acids. With V trimmed by 8 bases and J by 4 bases, 7 bases remained unmatched. From germline, CDR1 is SQVTM and CDR2 ANQGSEA. Here the CDR3 DNA reads TGCAGCATTGGACAGGCCTCCTATGGCTACACCTTC. This gives the protein CSIGQASYGYTF.

The rearrangement joins TRBV9 to TRBJ1-6; TRBD1 might be the D (5 bases). Trimming pared 0 bases from V and 7 bases from J, leaving 11 bases between. The V gene's germline CDR1 is SGDLS and CDR2 YYNGEE. The CDR3 consists of 15 residues. The CDR3 region is CASSVEGISNSPLHF. The CDR3 bases are TGTGCCAGCAGCGTAGAGGGGATCTCCAATTCACCCCTCCACTTT.

This clonotype was counted only a few times. CDR3 in DNA: TGTGCCAGCAGTTTAAGGGGGACAGATAGGACCCAGTACTTC. Its protein product is CASSLRGTDRTQYF. This chain joins TRBV27 and TRBJ2-5; 7 bases align to TRBD1. V was clipped by 2 bases and J by 7 bases; unmatched bases: 7. The CDR3 contains 14 residues. Germline CDR1 reads MNHEY; CDR2 reads SMNVEV (reference sequence).

The CDR3 is CASSPGGGPMGETQYF. The CDR3, as DNA: TGTGCCAGCAGTCCGGGGGGGGGACCCATGGGAGAGACCCAGTACTTC. The chain couples TRBV28 to TRBJ2-5, with 8 positions matching TRBD2. V was clipped by 5 bases and J by 4 bases; unmatched bases: 12. The CDR3 consists of 16 residues. Germline-derived CDR1 and CDR2 are MDHEN and SYDVKM. Variable domain in full (rest from reference TRBV28 and TRBJ2-5): DVKVTQSSRYLVKRTGEKVFLECVQDMDHENMFWYRQDPGLGLRLIYFSYDVKMKEKGDIPEGYSVSREKKERFSLILESASTNQTSMYLCASSPGGGPMGETQYFGPGTRLLVL.

This clonotype turned up a few times. This chain links TRBV4-2 with TRBJ2-7; no clear D gene. This CDR3 region has 16 residues. The ends were cut back, 2 bases at V and 2 bases at J, with 16 bases in the middle. Germline loops: CDR1 LGHNA, CDR2 YNFKEQ. CDR3: CASSQLLSGRTYEQYF. In nucleotides, the CDR3 is TGTGCCAGCAGCCAACTTCTCAGTGGAAGAACCTACGAGCAGTACTTC.

The chain recombines TRBV3-1 with TRBJ2-5, with TRBD2 identical over 11 bases. The CDR3 loop spans 18 amino acids. In germline, CDR1 is LGHDT, CDR2 YNNKEL (reference sequence). Unmatched junction bases numbered 20, after V lost 3 bases and J lost 11 bases. CDR3 DNA sequence: TGTGCCAGCAGCCAGATATCCGGGACTAGCGGACGTTACAATGAGCAGTACTTC. This encodes CASSQISGTSGRYNEQYF.

This clonotype was picked up many times. V is TRBV20-1 and J is TRBJ2-1; 8 bases are shared with TRBD1. V shed 7 bases and J 7 bases; nucleotides not matched to a gene: 6. Germline V gene data show CDR1 as DFQATT and CDR2 as SNEGSKA (reference sequence). The CDR3 has 12 amino acids. The CDR3 here is CSVPGGKNEQFF. The CDR3 nucleotides are TGCAGTGTTCCAGGGGGCAAGAATGAGCAGTTCTTC.

V usage is TRBV20-1 and J usage is TRBJ1-6, with TRBD1 matching 7 bases. Germline V CDR1 and CDR2: DFQATT, SNEGSKA (reference sequence). The CDR3 runs to 13 residues. With 3 bases clipped from V and 10 bases from J, the junction kept 6 bases outside the gene matches. The CDR3 sequence: CSARETGVSPLHF. Here the CDR3 DNA reads TGCAGTGCTAGGGAAACAGGGGTCTCACCCCTCCACTTT.

This clonotype was picked up a small number of times. V gene TRBV4-1 combines with J gene TRBJ2-7; 12 positions agree with TRBD2. V gave up 3 bases and J gave up 2 bases; unmatched junction bases: 2. CDR1 MGHRA and CDR2 YSYEKL come from the germline V gene. This CDR3 comprises 15 residues. The CDR3 loop reads CASSHRLAGAYEQYF. The CDR3, as DNA: TGCGCCAGCAGCCATCGACTAGCGGGGGCCTACGAGCAGTACTTC.

The V and J genes are TRBV3-1 and TRBJ1-5, with a weak D call TRBD1 (6 bases). The CDR3 is made up of 17 amino acids. V was trimmed by 3 bases and J by 6 bases, leaving 21 bases between them. Germline V gene lookup returns CDR1 LGHDT and CDR2 YNNKEL (reference sequence). The CDR3 DNA reads as TGTGCCAGCAGCCATGCCCCTGTTGGGGGCGCGGGTCAGCCCCAGCATTTT. Protein: CASSHAPVGGAGQPQHF.

This clonotype was observed a few times. The chain joins TRBV10-2 to TRBJ2-1; D is uncertain. The CDR3 contains 11 residues. The germline CDR1 and CDR2 sequences are WSHSY and SAAADI. The ends were cut back, 3 bases at V and 9 bases at J, with 6 bases in the middle. CDR3 region: CASSDLSEQFF. The CDR3 bases are TGCGCCAGCAGTGATCTGAGTGAGCAGTTCTTC.

Notes on this clonotype: A read error may account for a junction end that differs from germline. This chain uses TRBV4-1 with TRBJ1-5; D gene ambiguous. CDR1 MGHRA and CDR2 YSYEKL come from the germline V gene. This CDR3 spans 15 amino acids. In DNA, the CDR3 is TGCGCCAGCGGCCAAGATCCATTGAGCAATCAGCCCCAGCATTTT. This translates into CASGQDPLSNQPQHF.